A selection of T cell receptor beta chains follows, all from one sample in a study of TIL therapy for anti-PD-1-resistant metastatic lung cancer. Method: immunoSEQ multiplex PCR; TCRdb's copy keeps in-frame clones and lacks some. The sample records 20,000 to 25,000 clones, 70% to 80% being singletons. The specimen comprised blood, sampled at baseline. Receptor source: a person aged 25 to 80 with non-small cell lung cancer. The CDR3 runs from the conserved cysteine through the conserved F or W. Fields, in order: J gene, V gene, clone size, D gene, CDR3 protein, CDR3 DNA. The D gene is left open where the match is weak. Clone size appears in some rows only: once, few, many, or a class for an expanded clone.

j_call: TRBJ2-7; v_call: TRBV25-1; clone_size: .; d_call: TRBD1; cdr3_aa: CASSERGQGVLYF; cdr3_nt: TGTGCCAGCAGTGAGAGGGGACAGGGGGTTCTGTACTTC
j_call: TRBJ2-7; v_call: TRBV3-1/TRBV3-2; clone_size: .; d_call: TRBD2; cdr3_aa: CASSQASFYSGRAPYEQYF; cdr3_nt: TGTGCCAGCAGCCAAGCCTCTTTTTATAGCGGGAGGGCTCCTTACGAGCAGTACTTC
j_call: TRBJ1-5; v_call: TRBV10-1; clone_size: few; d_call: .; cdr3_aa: CASSDTNSNQPQHF; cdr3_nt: TGCGCCAGCAGTGACACCAATAGCAATCAGCCCCAGCATTTT
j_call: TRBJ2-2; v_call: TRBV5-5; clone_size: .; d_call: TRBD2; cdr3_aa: CASSLDLAGVLTGELFF; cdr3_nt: TGTGCCAGCAGCTTGGACTTGGCGGGAGTTTTGACCGGGGAGCTGTTTTTT
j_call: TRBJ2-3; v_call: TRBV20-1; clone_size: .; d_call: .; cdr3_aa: CSVGITDTQYF; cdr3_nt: TGCAGTGTAGGCATCACAGATACGCAGTATTTT
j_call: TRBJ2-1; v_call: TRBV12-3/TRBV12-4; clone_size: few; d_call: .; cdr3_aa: CASSRPYNEQFF; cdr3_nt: TGTGCCAGCAGTCGTCCCTACAATGAGCAGTTCTTC
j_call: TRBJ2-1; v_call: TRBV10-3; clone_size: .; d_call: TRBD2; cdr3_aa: CAIKAGVDEQFF; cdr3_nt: TGTGCCATCAAAGCGGGAGTAGATGAGCAGTTCTTC
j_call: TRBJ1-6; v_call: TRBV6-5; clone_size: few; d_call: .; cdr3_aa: CASSPGPYNSPLHF; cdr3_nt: TGTGCCAGCAGTCCCGGGCCCTATAATTCACCCCTCCACTTT
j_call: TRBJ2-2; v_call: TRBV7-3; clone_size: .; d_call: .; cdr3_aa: CASSRDLNTGELFF; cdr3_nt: TGTGCCAGCAGCAGGGACCTCAACACCGGGGAGCTGTTTTTT
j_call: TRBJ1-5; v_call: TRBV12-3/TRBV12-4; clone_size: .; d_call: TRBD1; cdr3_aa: CASSGTGVQPQHF; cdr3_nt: TGTGCCAGCAGCGGAACAGGGGTACAGCCCCAGCATTTT
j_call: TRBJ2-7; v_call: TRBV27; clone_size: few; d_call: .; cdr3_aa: CASSVTGNNPGEQYF; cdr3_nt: TGTGCCAGCAGTGTAACCGGGAATAATCCGGGCGAGCAGTACTTC
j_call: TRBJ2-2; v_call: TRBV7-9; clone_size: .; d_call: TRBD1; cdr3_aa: CASRPGTAYTGELFF; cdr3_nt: TGTGCCAGCAGACCCGGGACAGCCTACACCGGGGAGCTGTTTTTT
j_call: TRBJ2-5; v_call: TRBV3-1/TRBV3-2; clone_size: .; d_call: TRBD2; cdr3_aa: CASNQSSGETQYF; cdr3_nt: TGTGCCAGCAACCAATCTAGCGGTGAGACCCAGTACTTC
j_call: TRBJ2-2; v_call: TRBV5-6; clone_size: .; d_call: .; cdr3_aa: CASSLSLYRNTGELFF; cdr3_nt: TGTGCCAGCAGCTTAAGTTTATACAGGAACACCGGGGAGCTGTTTTTT
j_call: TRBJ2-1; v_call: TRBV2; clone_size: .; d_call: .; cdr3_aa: CASSENSRNEQFF; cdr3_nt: TGTGCCAGCAGTGAAAACAGCCGCAATGAGCAGTTCTTC